This T cell receptor (beta chain) was sequenced during a study of CD8 T cells in Susac syndrome. The authors reverse transcribed roughly 0.5 to 1 ug RNA with random hexamers. immunoSEQ multiplex PCR amplified TCR beta CDR3 across 54 Vbeta, 13 Jbeta. Via MiXCR, TCRdb re-called the immunoSEQ multiplex PCR reads, giving one row per CDR3 protein. The data show fewer than 350,000 distinct CDR3 sequences, with around 92% seen just once and about 0.07% held by the top ten. Germline V lookup: CDR1 MNHEY, CDR2 SVGAGI. This CDR3 comprises 15 residues. V was trimmed by 4 bases and J by 4 bases, leaving 16 bases between them. This clonotype has only a few counts.

The rearrangement joins TRBV6-5 to TRBJ1-1; possibly TRBD1 for D (5 bases). The sequence was collected from a human donor with multiple sclerosis. The sample comprised CD4+ T cells from PBMCs. DNA of the CDR3: TGTGCCAGCAGTTGGTTGGGGGGGAGGGGCACTGAAGCTTTCTTT. This sequence encodes CASSWLGGRGTEAFF.